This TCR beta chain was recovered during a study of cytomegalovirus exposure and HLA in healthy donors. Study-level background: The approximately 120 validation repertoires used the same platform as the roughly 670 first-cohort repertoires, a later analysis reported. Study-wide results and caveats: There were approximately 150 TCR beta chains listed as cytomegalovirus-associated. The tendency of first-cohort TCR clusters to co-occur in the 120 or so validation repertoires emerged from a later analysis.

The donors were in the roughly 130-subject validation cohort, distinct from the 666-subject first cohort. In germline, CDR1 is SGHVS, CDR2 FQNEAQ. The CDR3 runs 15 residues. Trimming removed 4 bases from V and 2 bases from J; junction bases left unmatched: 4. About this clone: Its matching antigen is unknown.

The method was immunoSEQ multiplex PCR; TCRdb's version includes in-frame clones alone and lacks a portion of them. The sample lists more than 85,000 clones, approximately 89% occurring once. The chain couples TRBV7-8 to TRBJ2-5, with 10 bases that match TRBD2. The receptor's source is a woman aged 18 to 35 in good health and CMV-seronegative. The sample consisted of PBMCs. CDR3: CASSSLAGVQETQYF. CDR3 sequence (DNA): TGTGCCAGCAGCTCCCTAGCGGGGGTACAAGAGACCCAGTACTTC.